This TCR beta chain originates from a study of STAT5B mutations in CD4+ large granular lymphocyte leukemia. Study context: Among healthy donors, a particular HLA allele went with more CDR3 'QG' motifs.

Regarding this clone: Its antigen is currently unknown.

The trim removed 3 bases at V and 2 bases at J, leaving 5 bases unmatched. The length of the CDR3 is 15 residues. Germline V lookup: CDR1 SGHDN, CDR2 FVKESK. Control samples were healthy donors' buffy coats. Study outcomes and limitations: TRBV06-family usage was enriched in top patient clones (8/27) versus controls (2/35). Without putative leukemic clones, patient CD4-sorted repertoires remained more clonal than healthy CD4+ repertoires.

This table comes from immunoSEQ multiplex PCR, and its TCRdb copy is limited to in-frame clones, with some not included. The data hold 15,000 to 20,000 clones, with roughly 83% observed a single time. This TCR came from a human donor in good health. The chain carries TRBV14 and TRBJ1-2, with 8 bases that match TRBD1. The sequencing sample was made of CD4+ T cells from blood buffy coats. CDR3 residues: CASSQWQGANYGYTF. CDR3 DNA: TGTGCCAGCAGCCAGTGGCAGGGGGCGAACTATGGCTACACCTTC.